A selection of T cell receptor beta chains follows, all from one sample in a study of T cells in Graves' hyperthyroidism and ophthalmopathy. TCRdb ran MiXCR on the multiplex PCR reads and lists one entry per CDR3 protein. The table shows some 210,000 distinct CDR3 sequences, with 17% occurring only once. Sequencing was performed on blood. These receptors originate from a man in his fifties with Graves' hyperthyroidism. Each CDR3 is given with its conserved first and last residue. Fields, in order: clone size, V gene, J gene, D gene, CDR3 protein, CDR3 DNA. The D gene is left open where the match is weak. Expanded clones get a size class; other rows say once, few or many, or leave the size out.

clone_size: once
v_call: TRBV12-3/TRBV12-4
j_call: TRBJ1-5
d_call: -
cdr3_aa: CASSLLEDTQHF
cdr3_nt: TGTGCTAGCAGCTTATTAGAAGATACGCAGCATTTT

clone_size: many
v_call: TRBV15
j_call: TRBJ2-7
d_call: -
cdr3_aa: CATSRDRGGAREQYF
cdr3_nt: TGTGCCACCAGCAGAGATAGAGGCGGGGCTAGGGAGCAGTACTTC

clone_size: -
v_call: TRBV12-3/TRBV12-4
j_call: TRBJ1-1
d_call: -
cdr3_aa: CASNLSRGTEAFF
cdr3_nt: TGTGCCAGCAACCTGTCCCGAGGCACTGAAGCTTTCTTT

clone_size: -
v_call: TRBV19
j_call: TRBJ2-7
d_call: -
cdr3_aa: CASRKAATSYEQYF
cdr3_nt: TGTGCCAGTAGGAAGGCCGCAACCTCCTACGAGCAGTACTTC

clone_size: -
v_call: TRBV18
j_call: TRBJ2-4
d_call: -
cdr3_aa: CASSPNSYGVGKNIQYF
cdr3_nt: TGTGCCAGCTCACCCAATTCCTACGGGGTGGGGAAAAACATTCAGTACTTC

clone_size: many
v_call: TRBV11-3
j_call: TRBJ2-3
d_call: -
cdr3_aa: CASSLSGRHTQYF
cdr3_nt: TGTGCCAGCAGCTTAAGCGGGCGCCATACGCAGTATTTT

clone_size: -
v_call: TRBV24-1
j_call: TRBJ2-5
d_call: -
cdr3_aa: CATSDFVADQETQYF
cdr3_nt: TGTGCCACCAGTGATTTTGTAGCGGACCAAGAGACCCAGTACTTC

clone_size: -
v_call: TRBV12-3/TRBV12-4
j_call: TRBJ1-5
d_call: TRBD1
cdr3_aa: CASSQTGGSQPQHF
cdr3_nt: TGTGCCAGCAGCCAAACAGGGGGAAGTCAGCCCCAGCATTTT

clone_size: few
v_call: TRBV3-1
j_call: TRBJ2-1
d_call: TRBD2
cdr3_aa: CASSQPGLAAYNEQFF
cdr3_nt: TGTGCCAGCAGCCAACCGGGACTAGCGGCCTACAATGAGCAGTTCTTC

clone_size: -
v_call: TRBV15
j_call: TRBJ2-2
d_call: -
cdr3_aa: CATRQDLLGARTGELFF
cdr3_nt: TGTGCCACCAGACAGGACCTATTGGGGGCTCGCACCGGGGAGCTGTTTTTT